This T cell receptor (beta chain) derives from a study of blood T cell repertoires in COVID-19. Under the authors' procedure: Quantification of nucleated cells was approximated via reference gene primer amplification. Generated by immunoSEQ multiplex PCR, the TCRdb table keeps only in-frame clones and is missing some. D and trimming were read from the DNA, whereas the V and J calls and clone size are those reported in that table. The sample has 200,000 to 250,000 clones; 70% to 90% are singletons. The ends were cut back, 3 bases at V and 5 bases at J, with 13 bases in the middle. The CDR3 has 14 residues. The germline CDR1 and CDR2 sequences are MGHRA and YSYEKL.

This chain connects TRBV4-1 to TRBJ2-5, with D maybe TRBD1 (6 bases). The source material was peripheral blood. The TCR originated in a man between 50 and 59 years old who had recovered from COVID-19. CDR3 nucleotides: TGCGCCAGCAGCCAGCCGGGACAATTGGAGACCCAGTACTTC. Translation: CASSQPGQLETQYF.